The next 11 T cell receptor beta chains were all read from a single sample in a study of shared clonotypes between healthy human individuals. Generated by immunoSEQ multiplex PCR, the TCRdb table keeps only in-frame clones and is missing some. Of roughly 2.2 million clones in the sample, approximately 95% were seen once. Input material: naive CD4+ T cells from PBMCs. The subset here: CD45RA+ positively selected. The receptors here all came from a young man in good health. Some clones in this sample may be carry-over from other donors' samples.

This clone occurred a few times. The sample contains more than one DNA sequence encoding this CDR3. The CDR3 DNA reads as TGTGCCAGCAGCTTACAGAACACTGAAGCTTTCTTT. This sequence encodes CASSLQNTEAFF. The chain combines TRBV11-2 with TRBJ1-1; the D is unclear. Trimming shortened V by 2 bases and J by 1 base, and 2 bases separated the two germline ends. From germline, CDR1 is SGHAT and CDR2 FQNNGV. The CDR3 loop spans 12 amino acids.

A single count supports this clone. The chain links TRBV5-1 to TRBJ1-1; D is uncertain. The ends were cut back, 5 bases at V and 0 bases at J, with 11 bases in the middle. Looked up from germline, CDR1 is SGHRS and CDR2 is YFSETQ. CDR3 size: 14 residues. In DNA form, the CDR3 reads TGCGCCAGCAGTCAGGTGGGCGTGAACACTGAAGCTTTCTTT. Translated, it gives CASSQVGVNTEAFF.

J is TRBJ2-3 and V is TRBV11-3; D possibly corresponds to TRBD2 (6 bases). Germline CDR1 reads SGHNT; CDR2 reads YENEEA. The CDR3 has 14 residues. Trimming stripped 3 bases from V and 1 base from J, with 8 bases between. CDR3 protein: CASSFGGGTDTQYF. The DNA for the CDR3 is TGTGCCAGCAGCTTCGGGGGAGGCACAGATACGCAGTATTTT.

The chain joins TRBV29-1 to TRBJ2-7; TRBD2 matches 9 bases. V shed 4 bases and J 2 bases; nucleotides not matched to a gene: 6. The CDR3 totals 14 residues. Germline assignment: CDR1 SQVTM and CDR2 ANQGSEA. The DNA for the CDR3 is TGCAGCGTTGGGGGGCGGGAGGGCGCCTACGAGCAGTACTTC. It translates to CSVGGREGAYEQYF.

This clone was recorded once. The gene calls are TRBV5-1 and TRBJ2-1, with D uncertain. V lost 1 base to trimming and J lost 2 bases, with 7 bases between them. This CDR3 has 14 residues. CDR1 and CDR2 (germline): SGHRS, YFSETQ. The DNA for the CDR3 is TGCGCCAGCAGCTTGCAGGATACCTACAATGAGCAGTTCTTC. Translated: CASSLQDTYNEQFF. Drawing the rest from reference TRBV5-1 and TRBJ2-1, the complete variable domain is KAGVTQTPRYLIKTRGQQVTLSCSPISGHRSVSWYQQTPGQGLQFLFEYFSETQRNKGNFPGRFSGRQFSNSRSEMNVSTLELGDSALYLCASSLQDTYNEQFFGPGTRLTVL.

The rearrangement joins TRBV11-2 to TRBJ1-2; D call uncertain. CDR1 and CDR2 from the germline V gene are SGHAT and FQNNGV. V was clipped by 0 bases and J by 2 bases, with 10 bases between them. The CDR3 totals 15 residues. CDR3: CASSLDPNRNYGYTF. DNA for the CDR3: TGTGCCAGCAGCTTAGATCCGAACAGAAACTATGGCTACACCTTC.

This sequence joins TRBV4-1 and TRBJ1-2, with unresolved D. CDR3 size: 13 residues. CDR1 is MGHRA and CDR2 is YSYEKL in the germline V gene. Deletions cut 1 base from V and 4 bases from J, with 7 bases between. This CDR3 reads CASSQGLIYGYTF. The CDR3 coding sequence is TGCGCCAGCAGCCAAGGACTCATCTATGGCTACACCTTC.

The chain employs TRBV5-4 and TRBJ1-1, with TRBD1 as a possible D gene (6 bases). V shed 4 bases and J shed 0 bases, with 19 bases lying between them. The CDR3 length is 17 residues. Germline V gene sequence: CDR1 SGHNT, CDR2 YYREEE (reference sequence). The DNA for the CDR3 is TGTGCCAGCAGCCTCGGCGGCAGGGGAAATATGAACACTGAAGCTTTCTTT. This codes for CASSLGGRGNMNTEAFF.

The chain has TRBV9 and TRBJ2-2, with unresolved D. Germline V gives CDR1 SGDLS, CDR2 YYNGEE. CDR3 length: 14 amino acids. V was trimmed by 3 bases and J by 2 bases, leaving 8 bases between them. CDR3 amino acids: CASSGPPNTGELFF. CDR3 DNA sequence: TGTGCCAGCAGCGGACCTCCTAACACCGGGGAGCTGTTTTTT.

This chain links TRBV13 with TRBJ2-1; 7 bases fit TRBD1. This CDR3 is built from 13 residues. The junction had 2 bases not matched to a gene; V was cut back by 1 base and J by 8 bases. Germline assignment: CDR1 PRHDT and CDR2 FYEKMQ (reference sequence). CDR3 nucleotides: TGTGCCAGCAGCTTAGACAGGGGCGATGAGCAGTTCTTC. Its protein product is CASSLDRGDEQFF.

The rearrangement joins TRBV28 to TRBJ2-3, with TRBD2 identical over 8 bases. Per germline, CDR1 MDHEN and CDR2 SYDVKM. After removal of 4 bases from V and 4 bases from J, the junction contained 10 bases not matched to a gene. The CDR3 spans 16 residues. The CDR3 nucleotides read TGTGCCAGCAGTTCCAGCGGGAGTAGCAGGGCAGATACGCAGTATTTT. Amino acid sequence: CASSSSGSSRADTQYF.